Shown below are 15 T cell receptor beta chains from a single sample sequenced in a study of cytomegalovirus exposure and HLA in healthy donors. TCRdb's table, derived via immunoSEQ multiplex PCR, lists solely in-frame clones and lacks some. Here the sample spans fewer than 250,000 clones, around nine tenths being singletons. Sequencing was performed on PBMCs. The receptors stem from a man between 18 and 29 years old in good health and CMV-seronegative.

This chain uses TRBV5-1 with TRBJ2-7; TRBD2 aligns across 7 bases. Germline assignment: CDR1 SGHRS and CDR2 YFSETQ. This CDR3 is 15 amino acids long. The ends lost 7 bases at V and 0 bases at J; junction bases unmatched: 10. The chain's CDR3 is CASPPGRGSSYEQYF. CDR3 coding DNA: TGCGCCAGCCCCCCCGGGCGGGGGAGCTCCTACGAGCAGTACTTC.

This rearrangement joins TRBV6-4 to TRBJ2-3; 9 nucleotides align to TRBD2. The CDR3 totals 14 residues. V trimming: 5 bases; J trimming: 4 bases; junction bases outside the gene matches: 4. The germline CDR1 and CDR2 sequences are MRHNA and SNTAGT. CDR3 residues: CASSRGGAPDTQYF. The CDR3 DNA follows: TGTGCCAGCAGTCGCGGGGGGGCCCCAGATACGCAGTATTTT.

This CDR3 is CASSSKGHGGSYGYTF. The CDR3, as DNA: TGTGCCAGCAGCTCAAAGGGACATGGTGGGTCTTATGGCTACACCTTC. This chain uses TRBV7-2 with TRBJ1-2; weak D call: TRBD1 (6 bases). This CDR3 has 16 residues. Germline V CDR1 and CDR2: SGHTA, FQGNSA. Trimming stripped 4 bases from V and 5 bases from J, with 20 bases between. The full variable domain, in which reference TRBV7-2 and TRBJ1-2 provide the parts outside the CDR3, is GAGVSQSPSNKVTEKGKDVELRCDPISGHTALYWYRQSLGQGLEFLIYFQGNSAPDKSGLPSDRFSAERTGGSVSTLTIQRTQQEDSAVYLCASSSKGHGGSYGYTFGSGTRLTVV.

CDR3 nucleotides: TGTGCCAGCAGTTCCCGGGGGGGTTCAACTAATGAAAAACTGTTTTTT. It is translated as CASSSRGGSTNEKLFF. The gene calls are TRBV2 and TRBJ1-4; D is possibly TRBD1 (5 bases). Trimming took 5 bases from V and 0 from J, leaving 13 bases between them. CDR1 is SNHLY, CDR2 FYNNEI, per germline. This CDR3 comprises 16 residues.

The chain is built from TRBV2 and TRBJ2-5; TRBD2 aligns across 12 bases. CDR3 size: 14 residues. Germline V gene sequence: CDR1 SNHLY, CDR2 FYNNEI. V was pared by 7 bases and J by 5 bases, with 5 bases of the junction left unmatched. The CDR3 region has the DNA TGTGCCAGCACTAGCGGGGGGGAAGACGAGACCCAGTACTTC. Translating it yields CASTSGGEDETQYF.

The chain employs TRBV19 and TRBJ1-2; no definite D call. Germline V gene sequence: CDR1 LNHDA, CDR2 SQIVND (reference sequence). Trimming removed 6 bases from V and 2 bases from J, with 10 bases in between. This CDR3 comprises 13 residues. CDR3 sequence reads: CASSPHPNYGYTF. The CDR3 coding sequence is TGTGCCAGTAGCCCACACCCAAACTATGGCTACACCTTC. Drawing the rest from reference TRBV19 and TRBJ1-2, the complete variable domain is DGGITQSPKYLFRKEGQNVTLSCEQNLNHDAMYWYRQDPGQGLRLIYYSQIVNDFQKGDIAEGYSVSREKKESFPLTVTSAQKNPTAFYLCASSPHPNYGYTFGSGTRLTVV.

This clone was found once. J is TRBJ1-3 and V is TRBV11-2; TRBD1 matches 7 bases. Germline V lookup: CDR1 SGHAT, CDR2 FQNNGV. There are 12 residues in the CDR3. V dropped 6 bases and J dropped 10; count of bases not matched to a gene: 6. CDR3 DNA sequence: TGTGCCAGCAGGCCAAGACAGGGTACCATATATTTT. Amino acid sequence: CASRPRQGTIYF.

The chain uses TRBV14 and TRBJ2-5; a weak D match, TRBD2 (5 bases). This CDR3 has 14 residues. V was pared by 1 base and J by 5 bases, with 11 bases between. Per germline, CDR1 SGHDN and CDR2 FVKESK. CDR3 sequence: CASSQVGLEETQYF. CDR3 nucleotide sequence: TGTGCCAGCAGCCAAGTCGGACTGGAGGAGACCCAGTACTTC.

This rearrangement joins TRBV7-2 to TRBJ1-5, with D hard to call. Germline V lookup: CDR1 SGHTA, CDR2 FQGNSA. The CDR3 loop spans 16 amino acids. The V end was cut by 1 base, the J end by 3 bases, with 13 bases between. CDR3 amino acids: CASSLVGAALNQPQHF. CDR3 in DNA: TGTGCCAGCAGCTTAGTTGGCGCAGCGCTCAATCAGCCCCAGCATTTT.

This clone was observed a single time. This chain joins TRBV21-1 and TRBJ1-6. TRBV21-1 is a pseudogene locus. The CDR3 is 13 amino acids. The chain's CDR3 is CASPATGDSPLHF. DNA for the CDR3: TGTGCCAGCCCCGCAACTGGAGATTCACCCCTCCACTTT.

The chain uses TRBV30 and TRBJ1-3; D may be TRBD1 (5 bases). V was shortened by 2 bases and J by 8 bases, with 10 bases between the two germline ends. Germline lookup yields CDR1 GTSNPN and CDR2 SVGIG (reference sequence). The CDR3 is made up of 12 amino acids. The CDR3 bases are TGTGCCTGGAGTTCGGGGGGTCACACCATATATTTT. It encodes CAWSSGGHTIYF.

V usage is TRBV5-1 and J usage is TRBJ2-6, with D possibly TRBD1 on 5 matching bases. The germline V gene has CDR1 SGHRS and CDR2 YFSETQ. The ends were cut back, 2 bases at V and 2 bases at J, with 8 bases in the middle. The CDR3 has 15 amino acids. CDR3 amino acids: CASSFDSAGANVLTF. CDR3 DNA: TGCGCCAGCAGCTTTGACAGCGCTGGGGCCAACGTCCTGACTTTC.

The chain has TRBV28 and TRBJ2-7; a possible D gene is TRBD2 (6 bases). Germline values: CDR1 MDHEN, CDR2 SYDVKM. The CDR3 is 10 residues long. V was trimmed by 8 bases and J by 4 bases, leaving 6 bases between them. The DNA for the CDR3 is TGTGCCAGCGGGGGGTACGAGCAGTACTTC. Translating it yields CASGGYEQYF.

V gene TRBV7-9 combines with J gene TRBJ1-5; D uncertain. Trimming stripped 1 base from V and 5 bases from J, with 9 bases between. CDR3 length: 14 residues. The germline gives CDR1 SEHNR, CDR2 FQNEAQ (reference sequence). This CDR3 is CASSLGEGYQPQHF. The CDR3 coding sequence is TGTGCCAGCAGCTTAGGTGAGGGATATCAGCCCCAGCATTTT.

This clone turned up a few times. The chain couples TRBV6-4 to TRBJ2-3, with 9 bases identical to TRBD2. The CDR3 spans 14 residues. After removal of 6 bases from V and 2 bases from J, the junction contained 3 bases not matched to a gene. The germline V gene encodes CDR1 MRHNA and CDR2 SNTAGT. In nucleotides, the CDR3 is TGTGCCAGCAGCCCTAGCGGGAACACAGATACGCAGTATTTT. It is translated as CASSPSGNTDTQYF.